Below are 32 T cell receptor beta chains sequenced from a single sample in a study of molecular identifiers for immune sequencing clone quantification. TCRdb re-called the PCR reads with MiXCR, one entry per CDR3 protein. The repertoire includes under 650,000 distinct CDR3 sequences, approximately 20% of them detected once, and approximately 0.9% sits in the top ten. Input material: naive CD8+ T cells from blood, with Jurkat cell RNA spiked in. Subset in this sample: FACS-sorted CD8+CD4-CCR7+CD45RA+ naive T cells. Every receptor here comes from a human donor in good health. Some libraries in this study had Jurkat cell RNA spiked in.

This clonotype has a handful of counts. The V and J genes are TRBV7-8 and TRBJ2-1, with TRBD2 matching over 8 bases. V dropped 5 bases and J dropped 5; count of bases not matched to a gene: 8. CDR1 and CDR2 from the germline V gene are SGHVS and FQNEAQ. The CDR3 length is 15 residues. This CDR3 is CASSPLSGANNEQFF. The CDR3, as DNA: TGTGCCAGCAGCCCCCTTAGCGGGGCCAACAATGAGCAGTTCTTC.

J is TRBJ1-2 and V is TRBV6-5; D unresolved. Germline V CDR1 and CDR2: MNHEY, SVGAGI. V lost 2 bases and J 0 bases, leaving 13 bases between the germline ends. The length of the CDR3 is 16 residues. The CDR3 DNA is TGTGCCAGCAGTTACGTCCCGCGACTAGCTAACTATGGCTACACCTTC. This translates into CASSYVPRLANYGYTF.

On this clonotype: A much more abundant neighbour one base away suggests this may be a read error. The chain combines TRBV4-3 with TRBJ2-3; 9 bases map to TRBD2. CDR3 length equals 15 residues. The germline V gene has CDR1 LGHNA and CDR2 YSLEER. CDR3 sequence reads: CASRQVAGGTDTQYF. Here the CDR3 DNA reads TGCGCCAGCAGGCAAGTAGCGGGGGGCACAGATACGCAGTATTTT.

This clonotype was picked up many times. The chain employs TRBV19 and TRBJ2-2; TRBD2 agrees at 7 bases. Germline V lookup: CDR1 LNHDA, CDR2 SQIVND (reference sequence). Losses at the gene ends were 4 bases for V and 1 base for J; bases not matched to a gene: 12. The CDR3 extends over 18 amino acids. The CDR3 spells CASSTTDLAELNTGELFF. The DNA for the CDR3 is TGTGCCAGTAGTACCACAGATCTAGCGGAGTTGAACACCGGGGAGCTGTTTTTT.

This clonotype was seen repeatedly, ten times or more. The chain links TRBV4-2 to TRBJ2-5; the D is unclear. The CDR3 extends over 14 amino acids. Germline lookup yields CDR1 LGHNA and CDR2 YNFKEQ. Trimming cost V 4 bases and J 5 bases, with 14 bases left between them. DNA for the CDR3: TGTGCCAGCAGCCGTCGTGGAGAAGCGGAGACCCAGTACTTC. It is translated as CASSRRGEAETQYF.

This clonotype appeared a single time. This may stem from a read error, because a much larger clone lies one nucleotide away. The chain couples TRBV20-1 to TRBJ1-5; D uncertain. CDR1 and CDR2 from the germline V gene are DFQATT and SNEGSKA (reference sequence). This CDR3 has 11 residues. V lost 3 bases and J 9 bases, leaving 9 bases between the germline ends. The CDR3 DNA reads TGCAGTGCTAGCGATGGTCGGCCCCAGCATTTT. It yields the protein CSASDGRPQHF.

Concerning this clonotype itself: Its ends do not fully match the called genes, so a read error is possible. CDR3 coding DNA: TGCAGTGCTAGAAACAGATACACTGGAGCTTTCTTT. Translated: CSARNRYTGAFF. The chain carries TRBV20-1 and TRBJ1-1, with no clear D. Looked up from germline, CDR1 is DFQATT and CDR2 is SNEGSKA (reference sequence). This CDR3 has 12 residues.

The chain is built from TRBV24-1 and TRBJ2-7; D call uncertain. Trimming shortened V by 2 bases and J by 3 bases, and 13 bases separated the two germline ends. The CDR3 covers 15 residues. Germline lookup yields CDR1 KGHDR and CDR2 SFDVKD. CDR3 coding DNA: TGTGCCACCAGTGATTCCCGGGCCGTTCTCTACGAGCAGTACTTC. It translates to CATSDSRAVLYEQYF.

Many counts were recorded for this clonotype. This rearrangement joins TRBV6-2 or TRBV6-3 to TRBJ2-1; D is undetermined. The CDR3 sequence is 14 residues long. Germline V gene lookup returns CDR1 MNHEY and CDR2 SVGEGT. V was clipped by 2 bases and J by 7 bases, with 12 bases between them. CDR3 amino acids: CASSYGRVLNEQFF. The CDR3 nucleotides read TGTGCCAGCAGTTACGGTCGGGTCCTTAATGAGCAGTTCTTC.

A note on this clonotype: One base away lies a much larger clone, so this may be a sequencing read error. V gene TRBV6-2 or TRBV6-3 combines with J gene TRBJ2-2; TRBD1 matches 7 bases. Trimming took 7 bases from V and 9 from J; bases not matched to a gene: 11. Germline V gene lookup returns CDR1 MNHEY and CDR2 SVGEGT. This CDR3 region has 14 residues. The CDR3 DNA follows: TGTGCCAGCAATGGACAGGAGAGAGCCAGGGAGCTGTTTTTT. It codes for CASNGQERARELFF.

V and J are TRBV27 and TRBJ1-1; 7 bases agree with TRBD1. Germline-derived CDR1 and CDR2 are MNHEY and SMNVEV (reference sequence). V was pared by 5 bases and J by 1 base, with 7 bases of the junction left unmatched. CDR3 length: 15 residues. The CDR3 protein is CASSIWGQKNTEAFF. For the CDR3, the DNA is TGTGCCAGCAGTATCTGGGGACAGAAGAACACTGAAGCTTTCTTT.

The sample holds many counts of this clonotype. The V and J genes are TRBV11-1 and TRBJ2-5; tentatively, D is TRBD1 (5 bases). Looked up from germline, CDR1 is SGHAT and CDR2 is FQDESV (reference sequence). Trimming took 6 bases from V and 2 from J, leaving 13 bases between them. The CDR3 spans 14 residues. The CDR3 coding sequence is TGTGCCAGCAGGTATAGGGGTTTGCAAGAGACCCAGTACTTC. It yields the protein CASRYRGLQETQYF.

This clonotype was seen more than once but under ten times. CDR3 loop: CASSQGYRQGAYEQYF. CDR3 nucleotides: TGCGCCAGCAGCCAAGGTTATCGCCAGGGCGCCTACGAGCAGTACTTC. The chain uses TRBV4-1 and TRBJ2-7; D may be TRBD1 (5 bases). Per germline, CDR1 MGHRA and CDR2 YSYEKL. This CDR3 has 16 residues. Trimming pared 1 base from V and 2 bases from J, leaving 15 bases between.

Turning to this clonotype: Given a much more abundant clone one base away, this may be a read error. The chain employs TRBV18 and TRBJ2-2, with D maybe TRBD1 (6 bases). The CDR3 runs to 16 residues. V was trimmed by 3 bases and J by 4 bases, leaving 15 bases between them. CDR1 is KGHSH, CDR2 LQKENI, per germline. The CDR3, as DNA: TGTGCCAGCTCACCTGGCGACAGGCCGAGCACCGGGGAGCTGTTTTTT. Its translation: CASSPGDRPSTGELFF.

Comment on this clonotype: A read error is possible here, since a much larger clone lies one base away. The chain carries TRBV6-2 or TRBV6-3 and TRBJ1-1; D gene ambiguous. CDR1 MNHEY and CDR2 SVGEGT come from the germline V gene. CDR3 length: 15 residues. With 5 bases removed from V and 4 bases from J, the gap between germline ends came to 17 bases. As DNA, the CDR3 is TGTGCCAGCAGTCCCGGCCTACTCATGAGCACTGAAGCTTTCTTT. The encoded protein is CASSPGLLMSTEAFF.

This clonotype appeared many times. This chain links TRBV7-8 with TRBJ2-7, with 9 bases fitting TRBD2. The J segment lost 3 bases and the V segment lost 0 bases, leaving 6 bases of the junction unmatched. Germline V CDR1 and CDR2: SGHVS, FQNEAQ. The CDR3 consists of 16 residues. The CDR3 sequence is CASSLAERGVVYEQYF. For the CDR3, the DNA is TGTGCCAGCAGCTTAGCGGAGCGGGGGGTCGTCTACGAGCAGTACTTC.

V usage is TRBV19 and J usage is TRBJ2-7; D unresolved. The CDR3 loop spans 14 amino acids. Trimming cost V 5 bases and J 6 bases, with 17 bases left between them. Germline CDR1 LNHDA, CDR2 SQIVND (reference sequence). As DNA, the CDR3 is TGTGCCAGTAGTCCCCTCGGGCTCCTGCCCGAGCAGTACTTC. Its translation: CASSPLGLLPEQYF.

This clonotype was recorded at least ten times. The chain recombines TRBV19 with TRBJ1-6; D not certain. This CDR3 contains 12 residues. Trimming left V 3 bases short and J 10 bases short, with 7 bases between. Germline V CDR1 and CDR2: LNHDA, SQIVND (reference sequence). The CDR3 DNA sequence: TGTGCCAGTAGTATTGGGGAATCACCCCTCCACTTT. Translating it yields CASSIGESPLHF.

The table lists this clonotype with many counts. This rearrangement joins TRBV4-3 to TRBJ2-2, with D perhaps TRBD1 (5 bases). There are 17 residues in the CDR3. Trimming removed 0 bases at V and 2 bases at J, with 13 bases between. CDR1 LGHNA and CDR2 YSLEER come from the germline V gene. The CDR3 DNA reads TGCGCCAGCAGCCAAGATCCTCTGCAGGGTAACACCGGGGAGCTGTTTTTT. It yields the protein CASSQDPLQGNTGELFF.

This clonotype was seen once. A junction end diverges from the germline sequence, so it may reflect a read error. The chain joins TRBV20-1 to TRBJ2-5, with D unresolved. The CDR3 extends over 15 amino acids. From germline, CDR1 is DFQATT and CDR2 SNEGSKA (reference sequence). CDR3 nucleotide sequence: TGCAGTGCTAGAGATCTACCGCAGTTCGGAGAGGCCCAGTACTTC. Amino acids: CSARDLPQFGEAQYF.

CDR3 DNA: TGTGCCAGCAGCCCGACAGGGACTAACTCTGGGGCCAACGTCCTGACTTTC. Protein product: CASSPTGTNSGANVLTF. This sequence joins TRBV9 and TRBJ2-6, with D perhaps assigned TRBD1 or TRBD2 (7 bases each). The V end lost 4 bases, the J end lost 0 bases, and 14 bases lay between the germline ends. The V gene's germline CDR1 is SGDLS and CDR2 YYNGEE. The CDR3 extends over 17 amino acids.

Many counts were recorded for this clonotype. V usage is TRBV9 and J usage is TRBJ2-3; TRBD2 agrees at 9 bases. CDR1 is SGDLS and CDR2 is YYNGEE in the germline V gene. The CDR3 length is 15 residues. The V segment lost 1 base and the J segment 0 bases; nucleotides outside the gene matches: 0. The CDR3: CASSVLAGSTDTQYF. For the CDR3, the DNA is TGTGCCAGCAGCGTACTAGCGGGAAGCACAGATACGCAGTATTTT.

V usage is TRBV4-1 and J usage is TRBJ2-7, with a tentative D call TRBD1 (5 bases). The CDR3 spans 15 residues. From germline, CDR1 is MGHRA and CDR2 YSYEKL. Trimming pared 5 bases from V and 0 bases from J, leaving 14 bases between. CDR3 DNA: TGCGCCAGCAGCTACAAATTGACAGCCTCCTACGAGCAGTACTTC. It specifies CASSYKLTASYEQYF.

The V and J genes are TRBV20-1 and TRBJ1-2, with TRBD1 as a possible D gene (5 bases). The CDR3 sequence is 14 residues long. Germline values: CDR1 DFQATT, CDR2 SNEGSKA (reference sequence). V was trimmed by 0 bases and J by 7 bases, leaving 15 bases between them. The DNA of the CDR3 is TGCAGTGCTAGAGATGACCAGGGACCGGTTGGCTACACCTTC. It specifies CSARDDQGPVGYTF.

The rearrangement joins TRBV7-2 to TRBJ2-7; 9 positions agree with TRBD1. Trimming took 8 bases from V and 0 from J; bases not matched to a gene: 8. Germline loops: CDR1 SGHTA, CDR2 FQGNSA. There are 15 residues in the CDR3. CDR3 DNA: TGTGCCAGCGGCCTACGGGACAGGGTCTCCTACGAGCAGTACTTC. This encodes CASGLRDRVSYEQYF.

CDR3 in amino acids: CASSGEGTHYEQYF. In DNA, the CDR3 is TGTGCCAGCAGCGGTGAGGGAACACATTACGAGCAGTACTTC. The V and J genes are TRBV9 and TRBJ2-7, with a possible D match to TRBD2 (5 bases). Germline V gene sequence: CDR1 SGDLS, CDR2 YYNGEE. The CDR3 runs 14 residues. Trimming left V 3 bases short and J 4 bases short, with 14 bases between.

This clonotype was seen many times. V is TRBV7-2 and J is TRBJ2-1; tentatively, D is TRBD2 (5 bases). Germline lookup yields CDR1 SGHTA and CDR2 FQGNSA. The CDR3 runs to 15 residues. Trimming shortened V by 7 bases and J by 0 bases, and 13 bases separated the two germline ends. The CDR3 sequence: CASTPRGSSYNEQFF. The CDR3 coding sequence is TGTGCCAGCACCCCGCGAGGGAGCTCCTACAATGAGCAGTTCTTC.

This clonotype was seen repeatedly, ten times or more. The genes are TRBV10-1 and TRBJ2-5; D unclear. From germline, CDR1 is WNHNN and CDR2 SYGVQD (reference sequence). The CDR3 is 13 amino acids. V lost 2 bases to trimming and J lost 5 bases, with 9 bases between them. CDR3: CASSEIGQETQYF. CDR3 nucleotide sequence: TGCGCCAGCAGTGAGATTGGGCAGGAGACCCAGTACTTC.

This clonotype was recorded a few times. This rearrangement joins TRBV27 to TRBJ1-2; perhaps TRBD1 as D (6 bases). V was cut by 5 bases and J by 8 bases, with 15 bases left in between. Germline V gives CDR1 MNHEY, CDR2 SMNVEV (reference sequence). CDR3 size: 13 residues. CDR3 sequence reads: CASSMGGLGGYTF. CDR3 DNA: TGTGCCAGCAGTATGGGGGGCTTAGGCGGCTACACCTTC.

This clonotype was seen at least ten times. This chain uses TRBV11-2 with TRBJ2-5, with 14 positions matching TRBD2. CDR1 and CDR2 from the germline V gene are SGHAT and FQNNGV. This CDR3 has 17 residues. J gave up 4 bases and V 5 bases, and 9 bases lay outside the gene matches. The CDR3 reads CASSPGTSGSMRETQYF. The CDR3 nucleotides are TGTGCCAGCAGCCCTGGGACTAGCGGGAGTATGCGAGAGACCCAGTACTTC.

This clonotype was seen repeatedly, ten times or more. V is TRBV5-1 and J is TRBJ2-7; D remains unclear. The CDR3 sequence is 14 residues long. V dropped 3 bases and J dropped 0 bases, with 10 bases sitting between them. Germline V lookup: CDR1 SGHRS, CDR2 YFSETQ. CDR3 sequence: CASSSGHLSYEQYF. The DNA of the CDR3 is TGCGCCAGCAGCTCAGGCCATCTCTCCTACGAGCAGTACTTC.

In this sample, this clonotype turned up many times. The rearrangement joins TRBV5-1 to TRBJ2-7; D gene ambiguous. The CDR3 is made up of 15 amino acids. Germline V lookup: CDR1 SGHRS, CDR2 YFSETQ. V was shortened by 4 bases and J by 3 bases, with 17 bases between the two germline ends. CDR3 sequence reads: CASSEGSNFRYEQYF. The DNA for the CDR3 is TGCGCCAGCAGCGAAGGTTCGAATTTTCGCTACGAGCAGTACTTC.